This T cell receptor (beta chain) was found in a study of blood T cells in healthy people across ages. It was 9.5 to 10 milliliters of peripheral blood that were drawn from each donor. Each sample provided at least 5 micrograms of extracted total RNA. This CDR3 has 15 amino acids. V was trimmed by 4 bases and J by 3 bases, leaving 15 bases between them. Germline-derived CDR1 and CDR2 are SGHTA and FQGNSA. Alongside a J-beta primer mix, a sample-barcoded 5' primer served in a second PCR lasting about 6 to 12 cycles. TCRdb ran MiXCR on the 5' RACE reads and lists one entry per CDR3 protein. The top ten clones hold less than 8% of a sample with over a million distinct CDR3 sequences, 42% of them seen once.

This rearrangement joins TRBV7-2 to TRBJ1-2; no clear D. The sample taken for sequencing was blood. This receptor was identified in a woman aged 18-29 years in good health. CDR3: CASSYQAVGDYGYTF. The CDR3 region has the DNA TGTGCCAGCAGCTATCAGGCGGTGGGCGACTATGGCTACACCTTC.